One sample yielded the 4 T cell receptor beta chains listed below, sequenced in a study of regulatory T cells in long-lasting Graves disease. Sequencing libraries for TCR beta were prepared with iRepertoire HTBI primers and Arm-PCR of CDR3 regions. Each CDR3 protein gets one entry after TCRdb re-called the multiplex PCR reads with MiXCR. The data hold a few hundred thousand distinct CDR3 sequences, with 10% to 15% observed a single time. Time point indicated: newly diagnosed GD, antithyroid drugs for less than 3 months. Preparation of the TCR library used RNA extracted from PBMCs. These same records also appear under a second study, on T cells in Graves' hyperthyroidism and ophthalmopathy.

Here the sequenced sample was peripheral blood mononuclear cells (PBMCs), taken at new diagnosis, from a patient treated with antithyroid drugs. These receptor sequences come from a woman in her late teens or twenties with Graves disease.

The chain links TRBV20-1 to TRBJ2-2, with D possibly matching TRBD1 (6 bases). The V end lost 4 bases, the J end lost 2 bases, and 11 bases lay between the germline ends. Germline CDR1 and CDR2: DFQATT and SNEGSKA (reference sequence). The CDR3 length is 14 residues. This CDR3 is CSATQGSNTGELFF. The CDR3 region has the DNA TGCAGTGCTACACAGGGAAGCAACACCGGGGAGCTGTTTTTT.

This clonotype appeared a few times. Germline and junction disagree at one end, which may indicate a read error. V gene TRBV7-8 combines with J gene TRBJ2-2, with D maybe TRBD2 (5 bases). Germline V gene data show CDR1 as SGHVS and CDR2 as FQNEAQ. The CDR3 runs to 15 residues. The CDR3 sequence is CASSLRELNTGVLFF. The CDR3 nucleotides are TGTGCCAGCAGCCTTCGAGAGCTGAACACCGGGGTGCTGTTTTTT.

This clonotype was counted ten times or more. The rearrangement joins TRBV20-1 to TRBJ2-5; D not certain. The CDR3 covers 16 residues. CDR1 DFQATT and CDR2 SNEGSKA come from the germline V gene (reference sequence). The V end lost 2 bases, the J end lost 5 bases, and 21 bases lay between the germline ends. CDR3 in amino acids: CSARMGSIVLLETQYF. CDR3 DNA: TGCAGTGCTAGAATGGGCTCGATAGTTTTGTTGGAGACCCAGTACTTC.

Worth noting for this clonotype: This CDR3 is missing its conserved last phenylalanine or tryptophan, likely due to a read error. The chain employs TRBV19 and TRBJ1-1, with 7 nucleotides matching TRBD1. The germline CDR1 and CDR2 sequences are LNHDA and SQIVND (reference sequence). The length of the CDR3 is 16 residues. V lost 7 bases to trimming and J lost 5 bases; unmatched junction nucleotides: 16. The chain's CDR3 is CASNFGQVIGKTEAFL. The CDR3 bases are TGTGCCAGTAATTTCGGACAGGTCATTGGGAAGACTGAAGCTTTCCTT.